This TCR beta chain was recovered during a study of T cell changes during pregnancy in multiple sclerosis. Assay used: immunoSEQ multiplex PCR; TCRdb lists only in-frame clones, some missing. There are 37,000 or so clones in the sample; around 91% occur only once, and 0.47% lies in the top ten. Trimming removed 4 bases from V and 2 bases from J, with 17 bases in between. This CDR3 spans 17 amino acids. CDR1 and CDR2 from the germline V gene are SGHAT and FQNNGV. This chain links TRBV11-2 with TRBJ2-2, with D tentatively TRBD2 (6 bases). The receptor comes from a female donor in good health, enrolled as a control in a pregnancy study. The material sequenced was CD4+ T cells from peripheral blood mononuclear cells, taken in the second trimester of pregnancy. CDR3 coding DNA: TGTGCCAGCAGCTCCTCGGGGTGGGACTTTAACACCGGGGAGCTGTTTTTT. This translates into CASSSSGWDFNTGELFF.